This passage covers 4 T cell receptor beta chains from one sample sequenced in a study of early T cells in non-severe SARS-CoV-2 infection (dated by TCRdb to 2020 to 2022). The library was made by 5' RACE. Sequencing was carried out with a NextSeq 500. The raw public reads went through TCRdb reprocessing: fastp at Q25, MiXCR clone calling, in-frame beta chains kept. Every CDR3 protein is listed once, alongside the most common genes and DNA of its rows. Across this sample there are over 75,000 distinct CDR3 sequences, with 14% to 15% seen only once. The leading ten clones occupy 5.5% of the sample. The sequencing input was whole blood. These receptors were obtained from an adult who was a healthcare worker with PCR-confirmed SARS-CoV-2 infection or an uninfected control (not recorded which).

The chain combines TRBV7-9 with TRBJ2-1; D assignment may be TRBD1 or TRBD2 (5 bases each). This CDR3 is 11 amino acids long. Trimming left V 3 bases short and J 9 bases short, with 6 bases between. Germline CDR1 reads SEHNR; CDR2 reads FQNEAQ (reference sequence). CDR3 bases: TGTGCCAGCAGCTTCGGGACTGAGCAGTTCTTC. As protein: CASSFGTEQFF.

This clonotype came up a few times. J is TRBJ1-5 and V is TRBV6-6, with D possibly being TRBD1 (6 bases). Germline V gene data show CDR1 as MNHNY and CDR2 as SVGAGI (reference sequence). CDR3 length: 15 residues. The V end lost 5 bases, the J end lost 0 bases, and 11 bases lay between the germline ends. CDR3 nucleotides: TGTGCCAGCAGTGCCCGGACAGATAGCAATCAGCCCCAGCATTTT. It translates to CASSARTDSNQPQHF.

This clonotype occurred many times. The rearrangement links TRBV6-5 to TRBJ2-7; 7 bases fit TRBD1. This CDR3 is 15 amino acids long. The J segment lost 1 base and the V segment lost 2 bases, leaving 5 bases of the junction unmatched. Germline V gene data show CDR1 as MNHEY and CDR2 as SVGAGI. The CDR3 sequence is CASSYGGQWSYEQYF. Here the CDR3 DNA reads TGTGCCAGCAGTTACGGGGGACAGTGGTCCTACGAGCAGTACTTC.

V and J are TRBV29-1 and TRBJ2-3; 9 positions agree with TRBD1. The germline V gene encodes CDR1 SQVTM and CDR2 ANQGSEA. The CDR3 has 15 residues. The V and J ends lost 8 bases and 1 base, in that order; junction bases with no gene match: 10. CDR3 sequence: CSIWERDRGTDTQYF. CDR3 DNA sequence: TGCAGCATATGGGAGAGGGACAGGGGCACAGATACGCAGTATTTT.